This is a list of T cell receptor beta chains from one sample in a study of shared clonotypes between healthy human individuals. Method: immunoSEQ multiplex PCR; TCRdb's copy keeps in-frame clones and lacks some. The sample lists a few million clones, 85% to 95% occurring once. The source material was naive CD4+ T cells sorted from blood. The receptors were gathered from a man between 18 and 35 years old in good health. The CDR3 runs from the conserved cysteine through the conserved F or W. Each record gives: clone size, J gene, D gene, V gene, CDR3 protein, CDR3 DNA. The D gene is left open where the match is weak. Expanded clones get a size class; other rows say once, few or many, or leave the size out.

clone size: NA; J gene: TRBJ2-7; D gene: NA; V gene: TRBV11-3; CDR3 protein: CASRGSAGEQYF; CDR3 DNA: TGTGCCAGCCGGGGGTCGGCGGGCGAGCAGTACTTC
clone size: NA; J gene: TRBJ2-2; D gene: TRBD2; V gene: TRBV10-3; CDR3 protein: CAINSRTSGEGGELFF; CDR3 DNA: TGTGCCATCAACAGTCGGACTAGCGGGGAGGGCGGGGAGCTGTTTTTT
clone size: NA; J gene: TRBJ2-7; D gene: NA; V gene: TRBV19; CDR3 protein: CASSTPERRTYEQYF; CDR3 DNA: TGTGCCAGTAGTACCCCGGAGCGGAGAACCTACGAGCAGTACTTC
clone size: once; J gene: TRBJ1-6; D gene: NA; V gene: TRBV2; CDR3 protein: CASSLDSYSPLHF; CDR3 DNA: TGTGCCAGCAGCCTGGACAGTTATTCACCCCTCCACTTT
clone size: NA; J gene: TRBJ1-5; D gene: TRBD1; V gene: TRBV10-2; CDR3 protein: CASRGQGNQPQHF; CDR3 DNA: TGCGCCAGCAGGGGACAGGGCAATCAGCCCCAGCATTTT
clone size: NA; J gene: TRBJ2-1; D gene: NA; V gene: TRBV7-2; CDR3 protein: CASSLVEGITGEQFF; CDR3 DNA: TGTGCCAGCAGCTTAGTAGAGGGGATAACGGGGGAGCAGTTCTTC
clone size: NA; J gene: TRBJ1-1; D gene: NA; V gene: TRBV7-2; CDR3 protein: CASSIYLNTEAFF; CDR3 DNA: TGTGCCAGCAGCATCTACTTGAACACTGAAGCTTTCTTT
clone size: NA; J gene: TRBJ2-4; D gene: TRBD2; V gene: TRBV7-8; CDR3 protein: CASSSITSGGNIQYF; CDR3 DNA: TGTGCCAGCAGCTCGATAACTAGCGGGGGTAATATTCAGTACTTC
clone size: NA; J gene: TRBJ1-2; D gene: NA; V gene: TRBV11-2; CDR3 protein: CASSLRLAGVANYGYTF; CDR3 DNA: TGTGCCAGCAGCTTACGGTTGGCAGGGGTCGCTAACTATGGCTACACCTTC
clone size: NA; J gene: TRBJ1-5; D gene: NA; V gene: TRBV7-2; CDR3 protein: CASSLGRNFQPQHF; CDR3 DNA: TGTGCCAGCAGCTTGGGACGGAATTTTCAGCCCCAGCATTTT
clone size: NA; J gene: TRBJ2-2; D gene: NA; V gene: TRBV5-1; CDR3 protein: CASSLELTNTGELFF; CDR3 DNA: TGCGCCAGCAGCTTGGAGCTTACGAACACCGGGGAGCTGTTTTTT
clone size: NA; J gene: TRBJ2-2; D gene: TRBD2; V gene: TRBV7-2; CDR3 protein: CASSLGLAVRPGELFF; CDR3 DNA: TGTGCCAGCAGCTTGGGACTAGCGGTCCGACCGGGTGAGCTGTTTTTT
clone size: NA; J gene: TRBJ2-7; D gene: TRBD2; V gene: TRBV10-3; CDR3 protein: CAISDLLTRGTSGSDEQYF; CDR3 DNA: TGTGCCATCAGTGACCTTTTAACCCGGGGGACTAGCGGGAGCGACGAGCAGTACTTC
clone size: NA; J gene: TRBJ2-7; D gene: TRBD2; V gene: TRBV11-2; CDR3 protein: CASSPPAGGRNEQYF; CDR3 DNA: TGTGCCAGCAGCCCGCCCGCGGGAGGACGTAACGAGCAGTACTTC
clone size: few; J gene: TRBJ1-5; D gene: NA; V gene: TRBV6-1; CDR3 protein: CASSVGRDGNQPQHF; CDR3 DNA: TGTGCCAGCAGTGTCGGTCGGGATGGCAATCAGCCCCAGCATTTT
clone size: NA; J gene: TRBJ1-4; D gene: NA; V gene: TRBV6-5; CDR3 protein: CASRRGNEKLFF; CDR3 DNA: TGTGCCAGCCGGCGGGGAAATGAAAAACTGTTTTTT
clone size: NA; J gene: TRBJ2-3; D gene: NA; V gene: TRBV6-5; CDR3 protein: CASSYPGTDTQYF; CDR3 DNA: TGTGCCAGCAGTTACCCGGGAACAGATACGCAGTATTTT